The 27 T cell receptor beta chains listed next were all sequenced from one sample in a study of blood T cell repertoires in COVID-19. The assay was immunoSEQ multiplex PCR, and TCRdb's table has in-frame clones only and misses some. The sample lists over 150,000 clones, about 90% occurring once. The material sequenced was PBMCs or T cells enriched from blood (not recorded which). The receptors stem from a woman aged 50 to 60 who had recovered from COVID-19.

The rearrangement joins TRBV6-5 to TRBJ2-3, with D tentatively TRBD1 (6 bases). Germline assignment: CDR1 MNHEY and CDR2 SVGAGI. V was shortened by 2 bases and J by 0 bases, with 12 bases between the two germline ends. The CDR3 loop spans 16 amino acids. The CDR3 coding sequence is TGTGCCAGCAGTTACAAAGCGGACAGAAGCACAGATACGCAGTATTTT. Its translation is CASSYKADRSTDTQYF.

The chain links TRBV4-1 to TRBJ2-1, with 10 bases lining up with TRBD1. The germline gives CDR1 MGHRA, CDR2 YSYEKL. This CDR3 is built from 16 residues. Trimming at V came to 3 bases and at J to 8 bases, leaving 10 bases not matched to a gene. The CDR3 DNA reads as TGCGCCAGCAGCCAGATCGGGACAGGGGATCTTTATGAGCAGTTCTTC. This encodes CASSQIGTGDLYEQFF.

The V gene is TRBV6-5, the J gene TRBJ2-1, with a tentative D call TRBD2 (7 bases). The V and J ends lost 7 bases and 4 bases respectively, with 14 bases between them. CDR1 is MNHEY and CDR2 is SVGAGI in the germline V gene. The CDR3 consists of 14 residues. CDR3: CASMRAGQYNEQFF. The CDR3 DNA reads as TGTGCCAGCATGAGAGCGGGACAATACAATGAGCAGTTCTTC.

V is TRBV12-3 or TRBV12-4 and J is TRBJ2-4, with 7 nucleotides matching TRBD2. This CDR3 spans 12 amino acids. V trimming: 3 bases; J trimming: 9 bases; junction bases outside the gene matches: 2. In DNA form, the CDR3 reads TGTGCCAGCAGTTTGGGAGGGGTCATTCAGTACTTC. Translation gives CASSLGGVIQYF.

CDR3 sequence: CASRPTGDQPQHF. CDR3 DNA: TGTGCCAGCAGACCCACAGGGGATCAGCCCCAGCATTTT. The chain joins TRBV2 to TRBJ1-5; 7 bases map to TRBD1. The CDR3 runs 13 residues. J lost 5 bases, V lost 6 bases, and 4 bases had no gene match. Germline V gene lookup returns CDR1 SNHLY and CDR2 FYNNEI.

The chain joins TRBV30 to TRBJ2-7; 8 bases match TRBD2. V gave up 3 bases and J gave up 6 bases; unmatched junction bases: 7. The CDR3 is 13 amino acids. Germline CDR1 GTSNPN, CDR2 SVGIG (reference sequence). The CDR3 spells CAWRAGAPFEQYF. The CDR3 bases are TGTGCCTGGAGAGCGGGAGCTCCCTTCGAGCAGTACTTC.

The chain combines TRBV5-1 with TRBJ2-6, with D perhaps being TRBD1 or TRBD2 (6 bases each). CDR3 length equals 16 residues. V was cut by 4 bases and J by 1 base, with 12 bases left in between. The germline V gene encodes CDR1 SGHRS and CDR2 YFSETQ. In DNA, the CDR3 is TGCGCCAGCAGCATGGGGGGCGCTTCTGGGGCCAACGTCCTGACTTTC. This gives the protein CASSMGGASGANVLTF.

The chain combines TRBV7-9 with TRBJ2-5; maybe TRBD1 (5 bases). The CDR3 has 15 amino acids. CDR1 and CDR2 from the germline V gene are SEHNR and FQNEAQ (reference sequence). Trimming pared 6 bases from V and 5 bases from J, leaving 19 bases between. The CDR3 coding sequence is TGTGCCAGCAGGGAACTGCAGGGTCCGACGGAGACCCAGTACTTC. This translates into CASRELQGPTETQYF.

The gene calls are TRBV3-1 (or the pseudogene TRBV3-2) and TRBJ1-6; 9 nucleotides align to TRBD1. The CDR3 sequence is 19 residues long. Trimming cost V 0 bases and J 10 bases; bases outside gene matches: 16. CDR1 is LGHDT, CDR2 YNNKEL, per germline (reference sequence). This chain's CDR3 is CASSQDLDTGGPERSPLHF. CDR3 bases: TGTGCCAGCAGCCAAGATCTGGACACAGGGGGCCCGGAGAGATCACCCCTCCACTTT.

This clone was observed a single time. Additional DNA sequences in this sample encode the identical CDR3. V usage is TRBV24-1 and J usage is TRBJ1-2; D perhaps matches TRBD1 (6 bases). The V end was cut by 4 bases, the J end by 4 bases, with 6 bases between. Germline assignment: CDR1 KGHDR and CDR2 SFDVKD. This CDR3 is 12 amino acids long. The CDR3 DNA is TGTGCCACCAGTGACAGGGGCTATGGCTACACCTTC. Its translation: CATSDRGYGYTF.

V is TRBV5-6 and J is TRBJ2-7; TRBD1 agrees at 9 bases. The V gene's germline CDR1 is SGHDT and CDR2 YYEEEE. This CDR3 has 13 residues. Trimming removed 4 bases from V and 5 bases from J; junction bases left unmatched: 4. CDR3 sequence: CASSTGTGNEQYF. CDR3 nucleotide sequence: TGTGCCAGCAGCACCGGGACAGGGAACGAGCAGTACTTC.

The count of this clone is one. The chain has TRBV4-1 and TRBJ2-5; no definite D call. V dropped 0 bases and J dropped 7 bases, with 18 bases sitting between them. This CDR3 has 16 residues. Germline V gene sequence: CDR1 MGHRA, CDR2 YSYEKL. The CDR3 nucleotides are TGCGCCAGCAGCCAAGAGTCGGCGGCTGGCCCGCGGACCCAGTACTTC. Translating gives CASSQESAAGPRTQYF.

J is TRBJ2-1 and V is TRBV28; 8 bases are shared with TRBD1. The junction had 5 bases not matched to a gene; V was cut back by 4 bases and J by 6 bases. Per the germline V gene, CDR1 is MDHEN and CDR2 is SYDVKM. The CDR3 spans 14 residues. The chain's CDR3 is CASSYLDRVNEQFF. CDR3 nucleotide sequence: TGTGCCAGCAGTTATCTGGACAGGGTCAATGAGCAGTTCTTC.

The rearrangement links TRBV12-3 or TRBV12-4 to TRBJ2-1, with D tentatively TRBD1 (6 bases). CDR3 length equals 13 residues. V lost 6 bases to trimming and J lost 4 bases, with 10 bases between them. CDR3: CASRLGQYNEQFF. As DNA, the CDR3 is TGTGCCAGCAGACTTGGACAGTACAATGAGCAGTTCTTC.

The gene calls are TRBV29-1 and TRBJ1-2; D unresolved. Germline CDR1 and CDR2: SQVTM and ANQGSEA. Trimming took 5 bases from V and 4 from J, leaving 8 bases between them. This CDR3 is built from 11 residues. This chain's CDR3 is CSVFWAYGYTF. CDR3 nucleotide sequence: TGCAGCGTTTTTTGGGCCTATGGCTACACCTTC.

The genes are TRBV29-1 and TRBJ1-1; 7 nucleotides align to TRBD1. The germline V gene encodes CDR1 SQVTM and CDR2 ANQGSEA. V lost 6 bases, J lost 1 base, and 5 bases stayed unmatched. The CDR3 contains 13 residues. The CDR3 DNA sequence: TGCAGCGTGGAGGGACAGTCGAACACTGAAGCTTTCTTT. The encoded protein is CSVEGQSNTEAFF.

This sequence joins TRBV4-1 and TRBJ2-6; D gene ambiguous. The germline V gene has CDR1 MGHRA and CDR2 YSYEKL. The CDR3 has 16 amino acids. V shed 0 bases and J shed 4 bases, with 10 bases lying between them. CDR3 sequence reads: CASSQEFAGGANVLTF. CDR3 coding DNA: TGCGCCAGCAGCCAAGAGTTCGCAGGCGGGGCCAACGTCCTGACTTTC.

V and J are TRBV29-1 and TRBJ2-7; 16 nucleotides align to TRBD2. J gave up 5 bases and V 6 bases, and 13 bases lay outside the gene matches. The CDR3 sequence is 17 residues long. In germline, CDR1 is SQVTM, CDR2 ANQGSEA. The DNA for the CDR3 is TGCAGCGTGACCGGGACTAGCGGGAGGGTGTTTTCCCACGAGCAGTACTTC. This sequence encodes CSVTGTSGRVFSHEQYF.

The V gene is TRBV18, the J gene TRBJ1-2; possibly TRBD1 for D (6 bases). The V gene's germline CDR1 is KGHSH and CDR2 LQKENI. The CDR3 extends over 15 amino acids. The ends were cut back, 4 bases at V and 4 bases at J, with 16 bases in the middle. The CDR3 DNA sequence: TGTGCCAGCTCACACAGTTCGGACAGTATCTATGGCTACACCTTC. Amino acids: CASSHSSDSIYGYTF.

The chain is built from TRBV2 and TRBJ2-7; D is perhaps TRBD1 (6 bases). V was cut by 6 bases and J by 3 bases, with 12 bases left in between. CDR1 is SNHLY and CDR2 is FYNNEI in the germline V gene. The CDR3 is 13 amino acids. DNA for the CDR3: TGTGCCAGCAGAGCACAGGGTGTCTACGAGCAGTACTTC. It codes for CASRAQGVYEQYF.

The chain couples TRBV11-2 to TRBJ2-7; D is perhaps TRBD1 (5 bases). V lost 4 bases to trimming and J lost 4 bases, with 11 bases between them. The germline gives CDR1 SGHAT, CDR2 FQNNGV. This CDR3 has 13 residues. In DNA form, the CDR3 reads TGTGCCAGCAGCTCAGGGTTGGGGTACGAGCAGTACTTC. As protein: CASSSGLGYEQYF.

J is TRBJ2-5 and V is TRBV11-2; TRBD2 agrees at 11 bases. This CDR3 has 17 residues. Germline trimming cut 5 bases from V and 1 base from J; bases unmatched to any gene: 9. CDR1 is SGHAT and CDR2 is FQNNGV in the germline V gene. As DNA, the CDR3 is TGTGCCAGCAGCCCCCCAGGACTAGCGGGTCTCCAAGAGACCCAGTACTTC. Translated: CASSPPGLAGLQETQYF.

This chain connects TRBV12-3 or TRBV12-4 to TRBJ1-1, with TRBD1 matching 9 bases. The V gene end was trimmed by 6 bases and the J gene end by 6 bases; junction bases not matched to a gene: 5. The CDR3 has 13 residues. In DNA form, the CDR3 reads TGTGCCAGCAGCGTCGGACAGGGGTCTGAAGCTTTCTTT. Its protein is CASSVGQGSEAFF.

This sequence joins TRBV5-6 and TRBJ1-3; 7 nucleotides line up with TRBD1. The ends lost 5 bases at V and 0 bases at J; junction bases unmatched: 5. Germline CDR1 is SGHDT and CDR2 is YYEEEE. This CDR3 comprises 15 residues. CDR3 protein: CASRLTGRSGNTIYF. The CDR3 DNA follows: TGTGCCAGCAGACTGACAGGGCGCTCTGGAAACACCATATATTTT.

The gene calls are TRBV19 and TRBJ2-7; D may be TRBD1 (6 bases). V was pared by 4 bases and J by 0 bases, with 13 bases between. The CDR3 is made up of 15 amino acids. CDR1 is LNHDA and CDR2 is SQIVND in the germline V gene (reference sequence). CDR3 in DNA: TGTGCCAGTAGTAGACAGGCCGGCAGCTCCTACGAGCAGTACTTC. Translated: CASSRQAGSSYEQYF.

The V and J genes are TRBV14 and TRBJ2-2; no clear D gene. The germline gives CDR1 SGHDN, CDR2 FVKESK. V was cut by 2 bases and J by 4 bases, with 8 bases left in between. This CDR3 has 14 residues. The CDR3 region is CASSQLLFTGELFF. Here the CDR3 DNA reads TGTGCCAGCAGCCAACTTCTTTTCACCGGGGAGCTGTTTTTT. The full variable domain, with the rest looked up from reference TRBV14 and TRBJ2-2, is EAGVTQFPSHSVIEKGQTVTLRCDPISGHDNLYWYRRVMGKEIKFLLHFVKESKQDESGMPNNRFLAERTGGTYSTLKVQPAELEDSGVYFCASSQLLFTGELFFGEGSRLTVL.

The chain employs TRBV2 and TRBJ2-7; tentatively, D is TRBD1 (5 bases). V lost 2 bases and J 3 bases, leaving 5 bases between the germline ends. CDR3 size: 12 residues. Germline V gene sequence: CDR1 SNHLY, CDR2 FYNNEI. CDR3 amino acids: CASSEQGYEQYF. Here the CDR3 DNA reads TGTGCCAGCAGTGAACAGGGCTACGAGCAGTACTTC.